This TCR beta chain was found in a study of cytomegalovirus exposure and HLA in healthy donors. The study's findings and limits: In a later analysis, HLA-associated beta chains showed higher expansion and lower generation probabilities than comparable chains. Earlier analysis looked at TCR beta V segments, and most were productive about 87% or about 30% of the time. Listed as cytomegalovirus-associated were 170 or so TCR beta chains.

In the case of this clone: Its cognate antigen is unknown.

CDR1 is MNHNS, CDR2 SASEGT, per germline. V gave up 1 base and J gave up 4 bases, with 16 bases separating them. CDR3 length: 16 residues. In nominal health when sampled, donors likely had unrecorded immune exposures nonetheless. The PCR ran on 60 Vbeta and 13 Jbeta primers. The repertoire was sequenced with immunoSEQ multiplex PCR; TCRdb's copy has only in-frame clones and lacks some. The table lists roughly 150,000 clones, about 75% of them singletons. Sample: PBMCs. The sequence derives from a woman in her 30s in good health and CMV-seronegative. This chain links TRBV6-1 with TRBJ1-2; D ambiguous. CDR3 residues: CASSEDFWSVSYGYTF. In DNA, the CDR3 is TGTGCCAGCAGTGAAGATTTCTGGTCAGTCAGCTATGGCTACACCTTC.